Following are 30 T cell receptor beta chains from one sample sequenced in a study of T cell responses to AZD1222 COVID-19 vaccine. The data were produced by immunoSEQ multiplex PCR, yet TCRdb's version contains in-frame clones alone and is incomplete. The data contain approximately 120,000 clones, 70% to 90% of them seen just once; the ten biggest clones take up roughly a tenth. The sample here was peripheral blood, taken 28 days after the second AZD1222 dose. Source of these receptors: an adult who received the AZD1222 COVID-19 vaccine.

This chain joins TRBV28 and TRBJ2-1; D call uncertain. Germline CDR1 MDHEN, CDR2 SYDVKM. V lost 6 bases to trimming and J lost 3 bases, with 3 bases between them. The CDR3 is 11 amino acids. The CDR3 DNA sequence: TGTGCCAGCAGGTACTACAATGAGCAGTTCTTC. Translation gives CASRYYNEQFF. Filled out from reference TRBV28 and TRBJ2-1, the complete variable domain reads DVKVTQSSRYLVKRTGEKVFLECVQDMDHENMFWYRQDPGLGLRLIYFSYDVKMKEKGDIPEGYSVSREKKERFSLILESASTNQTSMYLCASRYYNEQFFGPGTRLTVL.

The chain joins TRBV6-5 to TRBJ2-7, with TRBD2 matching 8 bases. Per germline, CDR1 MNHEY and CDR2 SVGAGI. CDR3 length equals 14 residues. V shed 6 bases and J 1 base; nucleotides not matched to a gene: 5. For the CDR3, the DNA is TGTGCCAGCAGGCTAACTAGCGGATCCTACGAGCAGTACTTC. Encoded protein: CASRLTSGSYEQYF.

This clone was recorded a few times. V is TRBV7-8 and J is TRBJ1-1; D might be TRBD1 (5 bases). Trimming stripped 6 bases from V and 4 bases from J, with 12 bases between. This CDR3 has 13 residues. From germline, CDR1 is SGHVS and CDR2 FQNEAQ. CDR3 sequence: CASRTTGVTEAFF. As DNA, the CDR3 is TGTGCCAGCAGGACTACAGGTGTCACTGAAGCTTTCTTT.

This clone was observed a single time. J is TRBJ2-7 and V is TRBV3-1 (or the pseudogene TRBV3-2); D may match TRBD1 or TRBD2 (5 bases each). Germline loops: CDR1 LGHDT, CDR2 YNNKEL (reference sequence). The ends were cut back, 1 base at V and 0 bases at J, with 19 bases in the middle. The CDR3 extends over 18 amino acids. CDR3 DNA sequence: TGTGCCAGCAGCCAAGCCTCTCGGAGAGGGGAGCTCTCCTACGAGCAGTACTTC. Residues: CASSQASRRGELSYEQYF.

This clone was detected many times. V is TRBV7-8 and J is TRBJ2-1; 10 bases align to TRBD2. The V gene's germline CDR1 is SGHVS and CDR2 FQNEAQ. Unmatched junction bases numbered 6, after V lost 4 bases and J lost 6 bases. This CDR3 contains 15 residues. This CDR3 is CASSSPGLALNEQFF. The DNA of the CDR3 is TGTGCCAGCAGCTCGCCGGGACTAGCGCTCAATGAGCAGTTCTTC.

V is TRBV4-3 and J is TRBJ1-3; D is uncertain. The germline gives CDR1 LGHNA, CDR2 YSLEER. The CDR3 has 13 residues. V was pared by 1 base and J by 7 bases, with 8 bases between. CDR3: CASSQVPGNTIYF. The CDR3 DNA sequence: TGCGCCAGCAGCCAAGTCCCCGGGAACACCATATATTTT.

The chain recombines TRBV6-5 with TRBJ2-1, with 8 bases matching TRBD1. The CDR3 length is 15 residues. The V gene's germline CDR1 is MNHEY and CDR2 SVGAGI. The V segment lost 7 bases and the J segment 1 base; nucleotides outside the gene matches: 6. The DNA for the CDR3 is TGTGCCAGCACCAGGACAGGGTTTTCCTACAATGAGCAGTTCTTC. It codes for CASTRTGFSYNEQFF.

This chain uses TRBV6-1 with TRBJ2-7, with TRBD2 as a possible D gene (5 bases). V lost 0 bases and J 2 bases, leaving 23 bases between the germline ends. CDR1 and CDR2 from the germline V gene are MNHNS and SASEGT. The CDR3 spans 19 residues. CDR3 region: CASSEAVGLRPSFTYEQYF. CDR3 coding DNA: TGTGCCAGCAGTGAAGCTGTAGGGTTACGGCCTAGCTTTACCTACGAGCAGTACTTC.

CDR3 nucleotide sequence: TGTGCCAGCAAGAACGGGGGGGGAACGAACACTGAAGCTTTCTTT. Protein product: CASKNGGGTNTEAFF. V and J are TRBV6-5 and TRBJ1-1; possible D gene TRBD1, 5 bases. Trimming pared 7 bases from V and 1 base from J, leaving 16 bases between. The CDR3 totals 15 residues. Per the germline V gene, CDR1 is MNHEY and CDR2 is SVGAGI.

A word on this clone: Compared with germline, one end of the junction differs, possibly owing to a read error. The chain joins TRBV30 to TRBJ1-4; perhaps TRBD1 as D (5 bases). The V gene's germline CDR1 is GTSNPN and CDR2 SVGIG (reference sequence). The CDR3 has 13 amino acids. CDR3 sequence reads: CAWRQGWGEKLFF. The CDR3 region has the DNA TGTGCTTGGAGGCAGGGCTGGGGTGAAAAACTGTTTTTT. Complete variable domain (other parts from reference TRBV30 and TRBJ1-4): SQTIHQWPATLVQPVGSPLSLECTVEGTSNPNLYWYRQAAGRGLQLLFYSVGIGQISSEVPQNLSASRPQDRQFILSSKKLLLSDSGFYLCAWRQGWGEKLFFGSGTQLSVL.

V gene TRBV7-9 combines with J gene TRBJ1-3, with 7 bases matching TRBD1. Germline assignment: CDR1 SEHNR and CDR2 FQNEAQ (reference sequence). The CDR3 is 14 amino acids. V trimming: 2 bases; J trimming: 2 bases; junction bases outside the gene matches: 0. The CDR3 DNA is TGTGCCAGCAGCTTAACAGGGGCTGGAAACACCATATATTTT. This gives the protein CASSLTGAGNTIYF.

This clone has just a few counts. The chain recombines TRBV6-5 with TRBJ1-2, with D tentatively TRBD1 (5 bases). Trimming took 6 bases from V and 9 from J, leaving 17 bases between them. From germline, CDR1 is MNHEY and CDR2 SVGAGI. The CDR3 runs to 13 residues. The CDR3 region is CASSSGPSARYTF. For the CDR3, the DNA is TGTGCCAGCAGCTCGGGACCCTCTGCCCGCTACACCTTC.

This rearrangement joins TRBV10-3 to TRBJ1-5, with D unresolved. This CDR3 contains 14 residues. Trimming stripped 3 bases from V and 4 bases from J, with 10 bases between. Per the germline V gene, CDR1 is ENHRY and CDR2 is SYGVKD. CDR3 sequence: CAISDGEGNQPQHF. The CDR3 nucleotides are TGTGCCATCAGTGATGGAGAGGGAAATCAGCCCCAGCATTTT.

For this clone: Distinct nucleotide sequences in the sample also encode this CDR3. V gene TRBV5-1 combines with J gene TRBJ1-2, with no clear D. CDR3 size: 14 residues. V lost 0 bases and J lost 2, with 8 bases in between. From germline, CDR1 is SGHRS and CDR2 YFSETQ. The CDR3 here is CASSLESPNYGYTF. CDR3 in DNA: TGCGCCAGCAGCTTGGAGTCTCCCAACTATGGCTACACCTTC.

The gene calls are TRBV7-9 and TRBJ1-1, with D maybe TRBD1 (5 bases). V dropped 5 bases and J dropped 4 bases, with 11 bases sitting between them. The CDR3 extends over 13 amino acids. Germline V gene sequence: CDR1 SEHNR, CDR2 FQNEAQ (reference sequence). In nucleotides, the CDR3 is TGTGCCAGCAGCGGTCAGGGTGCCACTGAAGCTTTCTTT. Encoded protein: CASSGQGATEAFF.

This clone was seen a single time. The J gene is TRBJ2-7, the V gene TRBV7-9; D may be TRBD1 or TRBD2 (5 bases each). Per germline, CDR1 SEHNR and CDR2 FQNEAQ (reference sequence). Trimming removed 5 bases from V and 4 bases from J, with 24 bases in between. CDR3 length: 17 residues. CDR3 DNA sequence: TGTGCCAGCAGCGGAGGTACGGCAAGGGGAATAATTTACGAGCAGTACTTC. Amino acids: CASSGGTARGIIYEQYF.

This chain connects TRBV2 to TRBJ1-6, with TRBD1 identical over 7 bases. The V and J ends lost 8 bases and 4 bases, in that order; junction bases with no gene match: 2. The CDR3 length is 13 residues. The germline gives CDR1 SNHLY, CDR2 FYNNEI. The CDR3 DNA reads TGTGCCAGCGGGACAGAATATAATTCACCCCTCCACTTT. It translates to CASGTEYNSPLHF.

The chain carries TRBV6-6 and TRBJ1-6; a possible D gene is TRBD1 (5 bases). The CDR3 runs 15 residues. Germline V CDR1 and CDR2: MNHNY, SVGAGI (reference sequence). Trimming removed 0 bases at V and 10 bases at J, with 13 bases between. This chain's CDR3 is CASSYSQGGSSPLHF. For the CDR3, the DNA is TGTGCCAGCAGTTACTCGCAGGGCGGGTCCTCACCCCTCCACTTT.

This chain links TRBV25-1 with TRBJ1-1; 7 bases map to TRBD1. The CDR3 totals 14 residues. Unmatched junction bases numbered 8, after V lost 6 bases and J lost 4 bases. Looked up from germline, CDR1 is MGHDK and CDR2 is SYGVNS. CDR3 nucleotide sequence: TGTGCCAGCAGCTCAGACAGGGCTGTCACTGAAGCTTTCTTT. It is translated as CASSSDRAVTEAFF.

This chain connects TRBV12-5 to TRBJ1-1; D remains ambiguous. V was shortened by 6 bases and J by 4 bases, with 12 bases between the two germline ends. CDR3 length: 13 amino acids. Germline V gene lookup returns CDR1 LGHNT and CDR2 FRNRAP. The CDR3: CASGSGFGTEAFF. The CDR3 DNA reads TGTGCTAGTGGCTCGGGGTTCGGCACTGAAGCTTTCTTT.

This clone has a single count. The rearrangement uses TRBV5-1 and TRBJ1-3, with D possibly matching TRBD1 (5 bases). With 0 bases removed from V and 0 bases from J, the gap between germline ends came to 7 bases. Germline lookup yields CDR1 SGHRS and CDR2 YFSETQ. The CDR3 is 15 residues long. CDR3 loop: CASSLGDLSGNTIYF. DNA for the CDR3: TGCGCCAGCAGCTTGGGGGACCTCTCTGGAAACACCATATATTTT.

The V gene is TRBV30, the J gene TRBJ2-3; unclear D gene. This CDR3 has 15 residues. Per the germline V gene, CDR1 is GTSNPN and CDR2 is SVGIG (reference sequence). V lost 0 bases and J 2 bases, leaving 12 bases between the germline ends. The CDR3 protein is CAWSVSGYYTDTQYF. The CDR3 nucleotides read TGTGCCTGGAGTGTCTCCGGGTACTACACAGATACGCAGTATTTT.

The chain joins TRBV6-2 or TRBV6-3 to TRBJ2-3; perhaps TRBD2 as D (5 bases). The germline gives CDR1 MNHEY, CDR2 SVGEGT. With 6 bases removed from V and 0 bases from J, the gap between germline ends came to 10 bases. The CDR3 loop spans 14 amino acids. CDR3 loop: CASSLGGSTDTQYF. CDR3 in DNA: TGTGCCAGCAGCCTTGGCGGGAGCACAGATACGCAGTATTTT.

The chain employs TRBV10-2 and TRBJ1-2; no definite D call. Germline values: CDR1 WSHSY, CDR2 SAAADI. Trimming took off 2 bases at V and 4 bases at J, with 17 bases between the two ends. The CDR3 consists of 16 residues. CDR3 sequence: CASSEPTIFSFYGYTF. The DNA for the CDR3 is TGCGCCAGCAGTGAGCCCACTATCTTCAGCTTCTATGGCTACACCTTC.

The chain recombines TRBV2 with TRBJ1-5; D unclear. This CDR3 spans 13 amino acids. The V gene lost 8 bases and the J gene lost 4 bases, with 12 bases spanning the gap. The germline CDR1 and CDR2 sequences are SNHLY and FYNNEI. The CDR3 nucleotides are TGTGCCAGCGGCCCGTTAGAGAATCAGCCCCAGCATTTT. It encodes CASGPLENQPQHF.

The chain couples TRBV7-9 to TRBJ1-1; tentatively, D is TRBD1 (5 bases). The V end was cut by 5 bases, the J end by 6 bases, with 22 bases between. Germline-derived CDR1 and CDR2 are SEHNR and FQNEAQ (reference sequence). This CDR3 region has 16 residues. The CDR3 is CASSELTEGRRAEAFF. CDR3 DNA sequence: TGTGCCAGCAGCGAGTTAACAGAGGGGCGGAGGGCTGAAGCTTTCTTT.

This chain uses TRBV27 with TRBJ2-7, with D perhaps matching TRBD1 or TRBD2 (5 bases each). Trimming stripped 6 bases from V and 2 bases from J, with 20 bases between. CDR1 and CDR2 from the germline V gene are MNHEY and SMNVEV (reference sequence). The CDR3 has 16 residues. Here the CDR3 reads CASSTTPGTGPYEQYF. The CDR3 DNA reads TGTGCCAGCAGCACTACTCCGGGGACGGGACCCTACGAGCAGTACTTC.

The V call is TRBV30, the J call TRBJ1-6; 7 bases match TRBD1. The CDR3 is 15 residues long. J was trimmed by 10 bases and V by 0 bases; bases with no gene match: 9. Germline V gene lookup returns CDR1 GTSNPN and CDR2 SVGIG (reference sequence). In DNA, the CDR3 is TGTGCCTGGAGTGTACAGGGGACCTATGAATCACCCCTCCACTTT. Its translation: CAWSVQGTYESPLHF.

This clone was seen more than once but under ten times. The chain has TRBV2 and TRBJ1-2, with 12 bases aligning to TRBD1. Looked up from germline, CDR1 is SNHLY and CDR2 is FYNNEI. This CDR3 has 15 amino acids. The V and J ends lost 6 bases and 5 bases, in that order; junction bases with no gene match: 7. CDR3 coding DNA: TGTGCCAGCAGGGGGACAGGGGGCGGTGATTATGGCTACACCTTC. It is translated as CASRGTGGGDYGYTF. Drawing the rest from reference TRBV2 and TRBJ1-2, the complete variable domain is EPEVTQTPSHQVTQMGQEVILRCVPISNHLYFYWYRQILGQKVEFLVSFYNNEISEKSEIFDDQFSVERPDGSNFTLKIRSTKLEDSAMYFCASRGTGGGDYGYTFGSGTRLTVV.

V usage is TRBV5-1 and J usage is TRBJ1-1; TRBD1 matches at 7 bases. Per the germline V gene, CDR1 is SGHRS and CDR2 is YFSETQ. This CDR3 has 13 amino acids. V dropped 7 bases and J dropped 1; count of bases not matched to a gene: 4. CDR3 nucleotides: TGCGCCAGCGCACAGGGGACGAACACTGAAGCTTTCTTT. Its protein is CASAQGTNTEAFF.